One T cell receptor beta chain is described in this entry. The antigen is not known. Measured with immunoSEQ multiplex PCR; TCRdb has only the in-frame clones, and not every one. Among roughly 380,000 clones listed, approximately 96% were seen once. The data stem from a study of shared clonotypes between healthy human individuals. Study observations and caveats: Sampling covered nothing but blood. Tissue TCR repertoires likely differ from those found in blood. A few donors held approximately 4.5% of naive CD4 clonotypes in common.

The source is a man in his thirties or forties in good health. Sequencing used memory CD8+ T cells sorted from blood. Subset in this sample: CD45RO+ cells pooled with CCR7-negative TemRA cells.

The CDR3: CASSLGGRTDTQYF. CDR3 bases: TGCGCCAGCAGCTTGGGCGGAAGAACAGATACGCAGTATTTT. The V and J genes are TRBV5-1 and TRBJ2-3, with unresolved D. The CDR3 covers 14 residues. The V gene's germline CDR1 is SGHRS and CDR2 YFSETQ. Trimming removed 0 bases from V and 3 bases from J, with 8 bases in between.